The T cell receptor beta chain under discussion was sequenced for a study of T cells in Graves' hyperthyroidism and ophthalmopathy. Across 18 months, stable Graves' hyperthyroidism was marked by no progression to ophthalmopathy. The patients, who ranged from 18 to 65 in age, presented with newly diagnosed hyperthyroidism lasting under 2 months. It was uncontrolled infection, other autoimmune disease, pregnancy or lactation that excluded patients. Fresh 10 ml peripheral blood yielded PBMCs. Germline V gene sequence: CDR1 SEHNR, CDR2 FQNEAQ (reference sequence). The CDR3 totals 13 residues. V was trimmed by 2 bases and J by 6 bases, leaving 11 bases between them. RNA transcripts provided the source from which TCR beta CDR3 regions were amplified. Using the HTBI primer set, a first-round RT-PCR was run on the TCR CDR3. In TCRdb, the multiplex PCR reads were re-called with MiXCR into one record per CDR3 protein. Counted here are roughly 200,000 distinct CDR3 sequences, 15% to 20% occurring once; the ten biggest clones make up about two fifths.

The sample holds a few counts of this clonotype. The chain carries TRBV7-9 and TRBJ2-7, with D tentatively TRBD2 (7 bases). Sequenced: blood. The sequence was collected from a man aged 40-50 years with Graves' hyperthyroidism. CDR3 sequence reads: CASSLRGAGEQYF. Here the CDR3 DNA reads TGTGCCAGCAGCTTACGGGGGGCAGGCGAGCAGTACTTC.